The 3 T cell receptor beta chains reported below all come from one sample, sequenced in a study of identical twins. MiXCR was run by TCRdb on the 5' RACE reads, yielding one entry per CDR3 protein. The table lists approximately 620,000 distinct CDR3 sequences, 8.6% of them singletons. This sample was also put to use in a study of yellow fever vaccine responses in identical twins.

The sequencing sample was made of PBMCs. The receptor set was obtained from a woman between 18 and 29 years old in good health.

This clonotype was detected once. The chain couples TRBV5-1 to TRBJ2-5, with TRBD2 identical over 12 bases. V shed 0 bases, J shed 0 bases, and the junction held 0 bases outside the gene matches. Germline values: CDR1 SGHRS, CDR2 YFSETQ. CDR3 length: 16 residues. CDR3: CASSLGLAGDQETQYF. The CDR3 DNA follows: TGCGCCAGCAGCTTGGGACTAGCGGGGGACCAAGAGACCCAGTACTTC.

CDR3: CASNEGQTTYEQYF. The CDR3 DNA sequence: TGTGCCAGCAATGAGGGACAAACTACCTACGAGCAGTACTTC. The rearrangement uses TRBV6-2 or TRBV6-3 and TRBJ2-7, with D tentatively TRBD1 (6 bases). The CDR3 spans 14 residues. Looked up from germline, CDR1 is MNHEY and CDR2 is SVGEGT. V was clipped by 7 bases and J by 2 bases, with 15 bases between them.

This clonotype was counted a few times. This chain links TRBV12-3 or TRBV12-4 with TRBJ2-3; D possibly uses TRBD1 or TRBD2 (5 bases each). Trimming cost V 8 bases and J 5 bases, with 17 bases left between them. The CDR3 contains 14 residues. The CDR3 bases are TGTGCCAGCGCGAGGGGCGCGGATGAAGATACGCAGTATTTT. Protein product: CASARGADEDTQYF.